This is a list of T cell receptor beta chains from one sample in a study of identical twins. In TCRdb, the 5' RACE reads were re-called with MiXCR into one record per CDR3 protein. This sample carries about 900,000 distinct CDR3 sequences, 12% of them seen once, and the ten largest clones take around 1.6%. The same sample was also used in a study of yellow fever vaccine responses in identical twins.

Sequenced sample: PBMCs. These receptors were taken from a young woman in good health. Each CDR3 is given with its conserved first and last residue. D genes are given only for firm matches. Clone size appears in some rows only: once, few, many, or a class for an expanded clone.

>TRBJ2-1|.|TRBV24-1|.
CATSDPQGSSYNEQFF
>TRBJ1-1|.|TRBV7-9|.
CASSSRRDNTEAFF
>TRBJ1-1|.|TRBV5-1|.
CASSLAETVRNTEAFF
>TRBJ2-1|TRBD2|TRBV12-3/TRBV12-4|few
CASLPLAGPYNEQFF
>TRBJ2-7|.|TRBV5-1|few
CASRQYLAWERPYEQYF
>TRBJ2-3|.|TRBV4-1|.
CASSQGGEKDTQYF
>TRBJ2-1|TRBD2|TRBV2|few
CASSVLAGFYNEQFF
>TRBJ2-3|TRBD1|TRBV9|.
CASSEPGTGRTDTQYF
>TRBJ2-7|.|TRBV29-1|.
CSAKTQRANYEQYF
>TRBJ2-3|.|TRBV4-2|few
CASSQVPGTQYF
>TRBJ2-3|.|TRBV20-1|few
CSAPTGVGDTQYF
>TRBJ2-5|TRBD1|TRBV28|.
CASSLSDRGRETQYF
>TRBJ1-2|.|TRBV29-1|few
CSVEATAFQGSGYTF
>TRBJ2-7|.|TRBV11-2|.
CASTYQSPSYEQYF
>TRBJ2-7|.|TRBV12-3/TRBV12-4|few
CASTLGGGASPEQYF
>TRBJ1-1|.|TRBV4-1|.
CASSQGVAFGTEAFF